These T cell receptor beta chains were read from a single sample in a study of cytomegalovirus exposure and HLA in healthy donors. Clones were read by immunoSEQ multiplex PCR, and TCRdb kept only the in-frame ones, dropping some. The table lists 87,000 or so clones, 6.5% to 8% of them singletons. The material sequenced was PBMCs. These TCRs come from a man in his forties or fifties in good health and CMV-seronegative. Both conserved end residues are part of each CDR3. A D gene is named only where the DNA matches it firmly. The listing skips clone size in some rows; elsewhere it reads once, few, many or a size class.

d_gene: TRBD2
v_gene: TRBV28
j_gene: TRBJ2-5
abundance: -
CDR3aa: CASSSPGGEETQYF
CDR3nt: TGTGCCAGCAGTTCTCCTGGGGGGGAAGAGACCCAGTACTTC

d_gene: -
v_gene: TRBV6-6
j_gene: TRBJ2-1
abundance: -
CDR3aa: CASSYRVDYNEQFF
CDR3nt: TGTGCCAGCAGTTACCGGGTTGACTACAATGAGCAGTTCTTC

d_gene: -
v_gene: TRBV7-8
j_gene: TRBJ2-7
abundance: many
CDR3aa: CASSPTGRGYEQYF
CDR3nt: TGTGCCAGCAGCCCGACCGGTAGAGGCTACGAGCAGTACTTC

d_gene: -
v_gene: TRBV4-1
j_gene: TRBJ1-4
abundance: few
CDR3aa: CASSQDRGTGGEKLFF
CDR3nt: TGCGCCAGCAGCCAAGATAGGGGGACCGGGGGGGAAAAACTGTTTTTT

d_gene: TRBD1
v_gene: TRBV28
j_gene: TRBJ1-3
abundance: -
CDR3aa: CASSSTGTAGNTIYF
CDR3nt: TGTGCCAGCAGTTCGACCGGGACAGCGGGAAACACCATATATTTT

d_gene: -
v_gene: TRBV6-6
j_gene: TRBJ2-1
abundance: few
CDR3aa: CASSNGVNEQFF
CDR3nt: TGTGCCAGCAGCAACGGGGTCAATGAGCAGTTCTTC

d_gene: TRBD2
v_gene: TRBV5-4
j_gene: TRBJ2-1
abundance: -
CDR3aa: CASNQAGRNNEQFF
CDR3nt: TGTGCCAGCAACCAAGCGGGAAGGAACAATGAGCAGTTCTTC

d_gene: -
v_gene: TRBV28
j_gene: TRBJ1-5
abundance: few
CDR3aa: CASSWNGANQPQHF
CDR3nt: TGTGCCAGCAGTTGGAACGGAGCGAATCAGCCCCAGCATTTT

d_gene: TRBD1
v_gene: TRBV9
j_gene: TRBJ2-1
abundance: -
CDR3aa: CASSEWTGGYEQFF
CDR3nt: TGTGCCAGCAGCGAGTGGACAGGGGGCTATGAGCAGTTCTTC

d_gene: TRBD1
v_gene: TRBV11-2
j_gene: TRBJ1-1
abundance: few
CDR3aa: CASSFQGGGTEAFF
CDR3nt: TGTGCCAGCAGCTTCCAGGGGGGTGGGACTGAAGCTTTCTTT

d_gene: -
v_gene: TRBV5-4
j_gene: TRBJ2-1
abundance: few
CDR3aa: CASSLVGGGNEQFF
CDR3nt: TGTGCCAGCAGCTTGGTTGGTGGAGGCAATGAGCAGTTCTTC

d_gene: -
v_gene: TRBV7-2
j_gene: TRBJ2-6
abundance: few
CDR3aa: CASSLQGGLSGANVLTF
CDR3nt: TGTGCCAGCAGCTTACAGGGGGGCCTCTCTGGGGCCAACGTCCTGACTTTC

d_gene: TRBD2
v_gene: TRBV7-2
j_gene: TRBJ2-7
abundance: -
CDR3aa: CASSLDAGVVSEQYF
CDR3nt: TGTGCCAGCAGCTTAGATGCGGGAGTTGTGAGCGAGCAGTACTTC

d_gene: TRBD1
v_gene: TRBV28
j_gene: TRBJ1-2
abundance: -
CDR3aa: CASSLVQGAIYGYTF
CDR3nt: TGTGCCAGCAGTTTAGTACAGGGGGCGATCTATGGCTACACCTTC

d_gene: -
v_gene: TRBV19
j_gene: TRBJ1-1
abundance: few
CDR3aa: CASRGWDIGETEAFF
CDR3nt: TGTGCCAGTAGGGGTTGGGACATAGGGGAGACTGAAGCTTTCTTT

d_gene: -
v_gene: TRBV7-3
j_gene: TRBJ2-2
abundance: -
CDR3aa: CASSLARDTGELFF
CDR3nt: TGTGCCAGCAGCTTAGCGCGGGACACCGGGGAGCTGTTTTTT

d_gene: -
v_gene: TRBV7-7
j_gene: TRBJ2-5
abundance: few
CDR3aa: CVAGRETQYF
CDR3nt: TGTGTGGCAGGCCGAGAGACCCAGTACTTC

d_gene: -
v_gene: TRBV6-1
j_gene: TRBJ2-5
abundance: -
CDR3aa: CASSENRETQYF
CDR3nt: TGTGCCAGCAGTGAAAACAGGGAGACCCAGTACTTC

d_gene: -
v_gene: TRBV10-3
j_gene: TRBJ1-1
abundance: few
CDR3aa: CAISDPPPVYEAFF
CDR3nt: TGTGCCATCAGTGACCCTCCCCCCGTATATGAAGCTTTCTTT

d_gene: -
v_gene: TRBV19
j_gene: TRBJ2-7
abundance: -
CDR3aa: CASSSGTQFYEQYF
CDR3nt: TGTGCCAGTAGTTCCGGGACACAGTTTTACGAGCAGTACTTC

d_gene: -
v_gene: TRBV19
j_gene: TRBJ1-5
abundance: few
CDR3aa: CASSMSGQLGQPQHF
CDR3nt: TGTGCCAGTAGTATGTCCGGACAGCTTGGCCAGCCCCAGCATTTT

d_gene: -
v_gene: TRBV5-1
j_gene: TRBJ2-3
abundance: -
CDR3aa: CASSLETGSTDTQYF
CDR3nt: TGCGCCAGCAGCTTGGAGACAGGCAGCACAGATACGCAGTATTTT

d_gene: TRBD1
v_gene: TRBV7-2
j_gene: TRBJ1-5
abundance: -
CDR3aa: CASSFYGQGGNQPQHF
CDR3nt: TGTGCCAGCAGCTTCTACGGACAGGGGGGAAATCAGCCCCAGCATTTT

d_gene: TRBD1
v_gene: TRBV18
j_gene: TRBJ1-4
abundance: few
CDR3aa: CASSPTGSIGQLFF
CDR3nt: TGTGCCAGCTCACCGACAGGGTCCATCGGGCAACTGTTTTTT

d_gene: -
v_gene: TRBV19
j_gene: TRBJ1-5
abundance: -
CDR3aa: CASSWSGYSNQPQHF
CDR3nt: TGTGCCAGTAGTTGGTCAGGGTATAGCAATCAGCCCCAGCATTTT

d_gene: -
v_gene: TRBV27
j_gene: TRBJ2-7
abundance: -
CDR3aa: CASSLRLLSEQYF
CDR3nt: TGTGCCAGCAGTTTACGTTTGCTCAGCGAGCAGTACTTC

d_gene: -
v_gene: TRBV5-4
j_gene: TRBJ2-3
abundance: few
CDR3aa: CASSLGSKGTDTQYF
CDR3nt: TGTGCCAGCAGCTTGGGGAGTAAGGGGACAGATACGCAGTATTTT

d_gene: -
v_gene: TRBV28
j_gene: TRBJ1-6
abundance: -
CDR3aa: CASSSEQGSPLHF
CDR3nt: TGTGCCAGCAGTTCGGAACAGGGTTCACCCCTCCACTTT

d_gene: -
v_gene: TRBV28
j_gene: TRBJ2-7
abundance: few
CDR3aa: CASSPNPFWRPQSYEQYF
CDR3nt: TGTGCCAGCAGCCCGAATCCCTTCTGGAGGCCCCAATCCTACGAGCAGTACTTC

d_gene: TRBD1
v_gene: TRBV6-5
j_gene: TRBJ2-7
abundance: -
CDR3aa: CASSRQGPQYEKYF
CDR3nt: TGTGCCAGCAGTAGACAGGGGCCTCAGTACGAGAAGTACTTC

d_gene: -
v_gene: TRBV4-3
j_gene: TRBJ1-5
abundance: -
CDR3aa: CASSQELHREAQHF
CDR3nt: TGCGCCAGCAGCCAAGAACTGCACAGGGAAGCCCAGCATTTT

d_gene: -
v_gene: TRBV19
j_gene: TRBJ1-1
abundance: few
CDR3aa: CATVGQTNTEAFF
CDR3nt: TGTGCCACGGTTGGGCAGACGAACACTGAAGCTTTCTTT

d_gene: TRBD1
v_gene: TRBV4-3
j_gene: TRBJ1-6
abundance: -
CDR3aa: CASSQRTGGNNSPLHF
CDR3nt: TGCGCCAGCAGCCAGAGGACAGGGGGAAATAATTCACCCCTCCACTTT

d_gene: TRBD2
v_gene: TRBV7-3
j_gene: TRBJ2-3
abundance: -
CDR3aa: CASSLGLATDTQYF
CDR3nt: TGTGCCAGCAGCCTTGGACTAGCCACAGATACGCAGTATTTT

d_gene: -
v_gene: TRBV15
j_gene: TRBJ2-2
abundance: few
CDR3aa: CATSRDIRGTGELFF
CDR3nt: TGTGCCACCAGCAGAGATATCCGCGGCACCGGGGAGCTGTTTTTT

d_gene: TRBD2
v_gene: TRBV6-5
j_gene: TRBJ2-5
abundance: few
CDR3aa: CASSYRGTSGVLTQYF
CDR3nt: TGTGCCAGCAGTTACCGTGGGACTAGCGGGGTACTTACCCAGTACTTC

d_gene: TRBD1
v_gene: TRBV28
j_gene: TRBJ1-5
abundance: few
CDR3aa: CASRTGTGINQPQHF
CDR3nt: TGTGCCAGCAGAACCGGGACAGGGATCAATCAGCCCCAGCATTTT

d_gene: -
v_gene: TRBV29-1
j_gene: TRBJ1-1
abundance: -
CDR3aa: CSVARRQATEAFF
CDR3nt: TGCAGCGTTGCCCGCAGGCAGGCCACTGAAGCTTTCTTT

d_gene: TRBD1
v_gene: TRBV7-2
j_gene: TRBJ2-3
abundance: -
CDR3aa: CASSSRTGVGTDTQYF
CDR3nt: TGTGCCAGCAGCTCACGGACAGGGGTTGGCACAGATACGCAGTATTTT

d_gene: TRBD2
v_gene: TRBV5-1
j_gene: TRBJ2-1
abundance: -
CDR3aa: CASSQGTSGYNEQFF
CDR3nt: TGCGCCAGCAGCCAGGGGACTAGCGGTTACAATGAGCAGTTCTTC

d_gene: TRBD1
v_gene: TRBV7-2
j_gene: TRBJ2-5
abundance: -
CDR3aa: CASSLRPGGKETQYF
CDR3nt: TGTGCCAGCAGCTTACGCCCAGGGGGCAAAGAGACCCAGTACTTC

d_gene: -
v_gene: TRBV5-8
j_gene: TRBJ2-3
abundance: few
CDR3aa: CASSLRGTYSTDTQYF
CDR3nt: TGTGCCAGCAGCTTGAGGGGCACCTATAGCACAGATACGCAGTATTTT

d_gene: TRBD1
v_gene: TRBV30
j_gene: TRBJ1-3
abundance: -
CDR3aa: CAWSADRVGNTIYF
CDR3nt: TGTGCCTGGAGTGCCGACAGGGTTGGAAACACCATATATTTT

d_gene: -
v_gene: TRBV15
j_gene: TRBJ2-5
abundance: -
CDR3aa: CATSVGDQETQYF
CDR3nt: TGTGCCACCAGCGTAGGGGATCAAGAGACCCAGTACTTC

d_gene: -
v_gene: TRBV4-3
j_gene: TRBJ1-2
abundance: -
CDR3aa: CASSPRTARDGYTF
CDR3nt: TGCGCCAGCAGCCCCCGGACTGCCCGGGATGGCTACACCTTC

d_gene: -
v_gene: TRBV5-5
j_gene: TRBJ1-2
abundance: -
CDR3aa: CASSLGGGYGYTF
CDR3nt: TGTGCCAGCAGCTTGGGCGGAGGCTATGGCTACACCTTC

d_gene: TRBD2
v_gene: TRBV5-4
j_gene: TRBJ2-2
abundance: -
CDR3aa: CASSLKLAGTGELFF
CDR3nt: TGTGCCAGCAGCTTGAAACTAGCGGGGACCGGGGAGCTGTTTTTT

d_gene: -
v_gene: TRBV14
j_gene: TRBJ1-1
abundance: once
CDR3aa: CASSQFGGRDTEAFF
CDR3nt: TGTGCCAGCAGCCAATTCGGGGGGCGGGACACTGAAGCTTTCTTT

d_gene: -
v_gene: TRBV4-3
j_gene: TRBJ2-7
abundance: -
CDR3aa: CASSQAQAGLYEQYF
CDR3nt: TGCGCCAGCAGCCAAGCTCAAGCGGGCCTCTACGAGCAGTACTTC

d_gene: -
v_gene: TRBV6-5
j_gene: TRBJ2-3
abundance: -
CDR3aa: CASSYGRRAGLNTQYF
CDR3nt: TGTGCCAGCAGTTACGGTCGGAGGGCAGGGCTAAATACGCAGTATTTT

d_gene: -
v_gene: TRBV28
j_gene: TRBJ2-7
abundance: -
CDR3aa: CASSLSTGSHEQYF
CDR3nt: TGTGCCAGCAGTTTATCAACAGGGTCCCACGAGCAGTACTTC

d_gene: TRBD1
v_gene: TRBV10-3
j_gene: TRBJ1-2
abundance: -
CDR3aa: CAISQGTVANYGYTF
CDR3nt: TGTGCCATCAGTCAAGGGACAGTAGCTAACTATGGCTACACCTTC

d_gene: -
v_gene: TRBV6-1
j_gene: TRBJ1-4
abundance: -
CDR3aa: CASRALAASNEKLFF
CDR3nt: TGTGCCAGCAGAGCCCTAGCGGCCTCTAATGAAAAACTGTTTTTT

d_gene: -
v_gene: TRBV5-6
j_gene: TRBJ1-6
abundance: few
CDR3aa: CASSAGTLNSPLHF
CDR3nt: TGTGCCAGCAGCGCCGGGACTCTTAATTCACCCCTCCACTTT

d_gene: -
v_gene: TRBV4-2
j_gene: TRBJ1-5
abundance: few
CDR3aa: CASSPAEDQPQNF
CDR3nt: TGTGCCAGCAGCCCCGCTGAGGATCAGCCCCAGAATTTT

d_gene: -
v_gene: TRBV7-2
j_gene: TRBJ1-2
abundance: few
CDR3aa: CASSLFDSSYYTF
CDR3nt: TGTGCCAGCAGCTTATTTGACAGCAGTTACTACACCTTC

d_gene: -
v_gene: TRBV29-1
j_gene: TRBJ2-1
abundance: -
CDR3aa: CSVDSRWSEQFF
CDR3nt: TGCAGCGTTGATTCAAGGTGGAGTGAGCAGTTCTTC

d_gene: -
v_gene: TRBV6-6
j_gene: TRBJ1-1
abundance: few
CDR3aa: CALSPGGGSEAFF
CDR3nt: TGTGCCTTATCCCCGGGGGGGGGCTCTGAAGCTTTCTTT

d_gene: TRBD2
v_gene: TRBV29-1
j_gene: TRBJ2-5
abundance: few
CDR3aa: CSVARGSTSGMGETQYF
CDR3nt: TGCAGCGTTGCCCGGGGGTCGACTAGCGGGATGGGAGAGACCCAGTACTTC

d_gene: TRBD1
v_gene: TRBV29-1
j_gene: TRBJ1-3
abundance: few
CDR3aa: CSVAPTGDLTIYF
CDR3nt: TGCAGCGTTGCCCCGACAGGGGATCTCACCATATATTTT